Below are 27 T cell receptor delta chains sequenced from a single sample in a study of gamma delta lymphoproliferative disorders and STAT genes. TCRdb re-analyzed the multiplex PCR reads via CATT. Of 1,200 to 1,500 delta-chain clones listed, approximately 0.9% are singletons. Genomic DNA from isolated PBMCs served as the sequencing template. The sample consisted of blood. The receptors were gathered from a human donor in good health.

By share of the sample, this clone is large (0.1 to 1%). Other nucleotide sequences in the sample specify the same CDR3. The chain links TRAV38-2/DV8 to TRDJ1; TRDD3 agrees at 12 bases. CDR1 and CDR2 (germline): TSESDYY, QEAYKQQN. Trimming cost V 0 bases and J 0 bases; bases outside gene matches: 15. This CDR3 has 21 residues. CDR3 protein: CAYRSAILGDTYTWYTDKLIF. CDR3 nucleotides: TGTGCTTATAGGAGCGCAATACTGGGGGATACCTATACATGGTACACCGATAAACTCATCTTT.

This clone showed up many times. TCRdb pairs this DNA with a much larger clone's protein that differs at residue 4, likely a read error; the protein shown was translated from the DNA. The chain has TRDV2 and TRDJ1; TRDD3 is a possible D gene (5 bases). Germline values: CDR1 GEAIGNYY, CDR2 EKD. This CDR3 is 17 amino acids long. This CDR3 is CACGTVAGWDDTDKLIF. The CDR3 coding sequence is TGTGCCTGTGGCACCGTTGCTGGGTGGGACGACACCGATAAACTCATCTTT.

In this sample, this clone turned up a few times. This probably arose from a read error, given a far larger clone one base away. The same CDR3 can be traced to other DNA sequences in this sample. The chain links TRDV2 to TRDJ1; a weak D match, TRDD3 (6 bases). The CDR3 is 15 residues long. Deletions cut 3 bases from V and 9 bases from J, with 22 bases between. Per germline, CDR1 GEAIGNYY and CDR2 EKD. For the CDR3, the DNA is TGTGCCTGTGACCCACTAGGGGATGGGGATGCGGAACTCATCTTT. Amino acids: CACDPLGDGDAELIF.

Concerning this clone: The protein given by TCRdb reflects a much larger clone and differs at residue 15 from this DNA's translation, likely from a read error; the protein shown is the DNA's translation. V and J are TRAV38-2/DV8 and TRDJ1; 12 bases match TRDD3. The V gene end was trimmed by 0 bases and the J gene end by 1 base; junction bases not matched to a gene: 16. CDR1 and CDR2 (germline): TSESDYY, QEAYKQQN. This CDR3 has 21 amino acids. This CDR3 is CAYRSAILGDTYTWCTDKLIF. CDR3 nucleotide sequence: TGTGCTTATAGGAGCGCAATACTGGGGGATACCTATACATGGTGCACCGATAAACTCATCTTT.

This clone turned up a few times. The TCRdb protein, from a much larger clone, departs from this DNA's translation at residue 17, likely by read error; the protein shown derives from the DNA. The chain employs TRDV1 and TRDJ1; the match to TRDD3 covers 8 bases. This CDR3 is 24 amino acids long. The J segment lost 0 bases and the V segment lost 2 bases, leaving 29 bases of the junction unmatched. Germline CDR1 reads TSWWSYY; CDR2 reads QGS. The CDR3, as DNA: TGTGCTCTTGGGGAATATTTGGTCGCCAATTTCATAACTGGGGGCCCGGAGTACACCGATAAACTCATCTTT. Translation gives CALGEYLVANFITGGPEYTDKLIF.

Concerning this clone itself: TCRdb attributes to this sequence the protein of a much larger clone, which differs from the DNA translation at residue 10; a read error is likely, and the protein displayed is translated from the DNA. The J gene is TRDJ1, the V gene TRDV2; 8 bases line up with TRDD3. This CDR3 has 17 amino acids. V shed 0 bases, J shed 0 bases, and the junction held 8 bases outside the gene matches. Germline V gene lookup returns CDR1 GEAIGNYY and CDR2 EKD. The DNA of the CDR3 is TGTGCCTGTGACACCCTACGACTGGGGGGTAACACCGATAAACTCATCTTT. The encoded protein is CACDTLRLGGNTDKLIF.

Only a few counts were recorded for this clone. TCRdb shows a much larger clone's protein in place of this DNA's translation, and the two differ at residue 5, likely through a read error; the protein shown is translated from the DNA. The chain combines TRDV1 with TRDJ1; 8 bases are a match to TRDD3. The junction had 12 bases not matched to a gene; V was cut back by 1 base and J by 2 bases. The V gene's germline CDR1 is TSWWSYY and CDR2 QGS. The CDR3 consists of 18 residues. CDR3 loop: CALGEQAGGDKTTDKLIF. The CDR3 coding sequence is TGTGCTCTTGGGGAACAGGCTGGGGGGGATAAGACGACCGATAAACTCATCTTT.

This rearrangement joins TRDV3 to TRDJ1, with 10 bases lining up with TRDD3. The CDR3 length is 15 residues. Germline V lookup: CDR1 TVYSNPD, CDR2 GDNSRS (reference sequence). With V trimmed by 2 bases and J by 4 bases, 10 bases remained unmatched. The CDR3 DNA is TGTGCCTTTCGCAGGGGGGGATACGCCAACGATAAACTCATCTTT. This codes for CAFRRGGYANDKLIF.

A remark on this clone: With only one base between it and a far larger clone, this is likely a read error. The same CDR3 can be traced to other DNA sequences in this sample. The genes are TRDV1 and TRDJ3, with a tentative D call TRDD3 (5 bases). Looked up from germline, CDR1 is TSWWSYY and CDR2 is QGS. This CDR3 spans 27 amino acids. CDR3 DNA: TGTGCTCTTGGCCCCGGGCCCCACTACGTTTTTTCGAGGGGGTTTCAAATGACCTCCTGGGACACCCGACAGATGTTCTTC. Translated, it gives CALGPGPHYVFSRGFQMTSWDTRQMFF.

This clone was detected a few times. The TCRdb record carries a much larger clone's protein, which differs from this DNA's translation at residue 5; a read error is the likely cause, and the protein listed here is the DNA translation. The V and J genes are TRDV2 and TRDJ1; 13 nucleotides agree with TRDD3. The length of the CDR3 is 24 residues. Looked up from germline, CDR1 is GEAIGNYY and CDR2 is EKD. J gave up 4 bases and V 2 bases, and 30 bases lay outside the gene matches. CDR3 sequence (DNA): TGTGCCTGTGACAACCTTAACTGGGGGATACGCGATCAGGGCGAAGGTTGGGCGCTCGATAAACTCATCTTT. Residues: CACDNLNWGIRDQGEGWALDKLIF.

Worth noting for this clone: A far bigger clonotype differs at one base, so this is likely a read error. The identical CDR3 is also encoded by other nucleotide sequences in the sample. The rearrangement uses TRDV1 and TRDJ1, with D perhaps matching TRDD2 (6 bases). CDR1 and CDR2 (germline): TSWWSYY, QGS. This CDR3 comprises 18 residues. The V end was cut by 5 bases, the J end by 4 bases, with 26 bases between. The CDR3 coding sequence is TGTGCTCTTGGGTTAAAACCTTCCGGTACGCATAGTGGCGATAAACTCATCTTT. Translated: CALGLKPSGTHSGDKLIF.

This clone was found many times. Translating this DNA gives a protein that differs at residue 3 from the TCRdb one, which belongs to a much larger clone; a read error is likely, and the protein shown is this translation. This chain uses TRDV2 with TRDJ1, with 8 bases identical to TRDD3. There are 15 residues in the CDR3. CDR1 is GEAIGNYY and CDR2 is EKD in the germline V gene. With 9 bases clipped from V and 2 bases from J, the junction kept 13 bases outside the gene matches. CDR3 sequence: CARVTGGIWTDKLIF. DNA for the CDR3: TGTGCCCGTGTAACTGGGGGGATATGGACCGATAAACTCATCTTT.

This clone was recorded at least ten times. TCRdb has a much larger clone's protein, which differs at residue 6 from the translation of this DNA, likely because of a read error; what is shown is the protein translated from the DNA. V usage is TRDV2 and J usage is TRDJ1; TRDD3 aligns across 11 bases. The CDR3 spans 17 residues. The germline V gene encodes CDR1 GEAIGNYY and CDR2 EKD. The junction had 5 bases not matched to a gene; V was cut back by 0 bases and J by 0 bases. CDR3 DNA: TGTGCCTGTGACACCCCACGACTGGGGGATAACACCGATAAACTCATCTTT. Translating gives CACDTPRLGDNTDKLIF.

On this clone itself: TCRdb lists the protein of a much larger clone for this DNA, which differs at residue 11, so this is likely a read error; the protein given here is translated from the DNA itself. DNA for the CDR3: TGTGCTCTTGGGGAACTAGAATACCCTCGCTGTACTGGGGGATACGATAAACTCATCTTT. Its translation is CALGELEYPRCTGGYDKLIF. V usage is TRDV1 and J usage is TRDJ1; 11 bases are a match to TRDD3. CDR3 length: 20 residues. Germline loops: CDR1 TSWWSYY, CDR2 QGS. After removal of 0 bases from V and 4 bases from J, the junction contained 16 bases not matched to a gene.

Regarding this clone: A read error is the likely source, as a far larger clone sits one nucleotide away. The same CDR3 can be traced to other DNA sequences in this sample. This sequence joins TRDV1 and TRDJ1, with 8 bases matching TRDD3. Germline values: CDR1 TSWWSYY, CDR2 QGS. CDR3 length: 20 amino acids. J lost 4 bases, V lost 0 bases, and 19 bases had no gene match. The CDR3 DNA is TGTGCTCTTGGGGAACTAGAATACCCTCGCCGTACCGGGGGATACGATAAACTCATCTTT. This codes for CALGELEYPRRTGGYDKLIF.

This clone showed up many times. A far bigger clonotype differs at one base, so this is likely a read error. The sample carries other DNA sequences with the same CDR3. This sequence joins TRDV2 and TRDJ1; 8 bases map to TRDD3. V shed 1 base, J shed 0 bases, and the junction held 6 bases outside the gene matches. This CDR3 has 16 residues. Germline CDR1 is GEAIGNYY and CDR2 is EKD. As DNA, the CDR3 is TGTGCCTGTGACACTCTGGGGGAGATGTACACCGATAAACTCATCTTT. Its translation is CACDTLGEMYTDKLIF.

The table lists this clone with many counts. The TCRdb protein, from a much larger clone, departs from this DNA's translation at residue 9, likely by read error; the protein shown derives from the DNA. This chain connects TRDV2 to TRDJ1; no firm D call. The V and J ends lost 1 base and 0 bases respectively, with 26 bases between them. From germline, CDR1 is GEAIGNYY and CDR2 EKD. This CDR3 has 20 amino acids. CDR3 residues: CACDTMSSHGANYYTDKLIF. CDR3 coding DNA: TGTGCCTGTGACACTATGAGCTCCCATGGAGCCAACTATTACACCGATAAACTCATCTTT.

This clone has more than one count but fewer than ten. The protein in TCRdb stems from a much larger clone and differs at residue 16 from this DNA's translation, likely a read error; here the protein is translated from the DNA. The V and J genes are TRDV1 and TRDJ1, with TRDD3 matching over 10 bases. Losses at the gene ends were 4 bases for V and 6 bases for J; bases not matched to a gene: 23. Per germline, CDR1 TSWWSYY and CDR2 QGS. The CDR3 is 20 residues long. CDR3 amino acids: CALGVAFLSGGYATINKLIF. The CDR3 bases are TGTGCTCTTGGGGTCGCCTTCCTATCGGGGGGATACGCCACGATCAATAAACTCATCTTT.

This clone was observed a few times. The TCRdb protein comes from a much larger clone and disagrees with this DNA's translation at residue 10, likely due to a read error; the protein given here is derived from the DNA. This chain connects TRDV2 to TRDJ1; 10 bases agree with TRDD3. The V gene end was trimmed by 3 bases and the J gene end by 9 bases; junction bases not matched to a gene: 12. CDR1 GEAIGNYY and CDR2 EKD come from the germline V gene. The CDR3 is 15 amino acids. The CDR3 nucleotides are TGTGCCTGTGACCCACTGGGGGATGGGAATGCGGAACTCATCTTT. This translates into CACDPLGDGNAELIF.

A note on this clone: TCRdb pairs this DNA with a much larger clone's protein that differs at residue 13, likely a read error; the protein shown was translated from the DNA. The rearrangement uses TRDV2 and TRDJ1, with 8 bases lining up with TRDD3. The V gene's germline CDR1 is GEAIGNYY and CDR2 EKD. Losses at the gene ends were 0 bases for V and 3 bases for J; bases not matched to a gene: 14. This CDR3 has 18 residues. The CDR3 sequence: CACDTVGLLGANADKLIF. The CDR3 DNA sequence: TGTGCCTGTGACACCGTGGGGTTACTGGGGGCTAACGCCGATAAACTCATCTTT.

About this clone itself: This likely stems from a read error, as it lies one base from a far larger clone. Other DNA sequences within the sample encode an identical CDR3. The V call is TRDV1, the J call TRDJ1; TRDD3 agrees at 12 bases. The CDR3 covers 22 residues. The V segment lost 2 bases and the J segment 3 bases; nucleotides outside the gene matches: 22. Germline V gene sequence: CDR1 TSWWSYY, CDR2 QGS. The CDR3 loop is CALGEGVWGKYLGDTRADKLIF. The CDR3 DNA is TGTGCTCTTGGGGAAGGGGTGTGGGGAAAGTATCTGGGGGATACGCGGGCCGATAAACTCATCTTT.

A few counts support this clone. For this DNA, TCRdb reports the protein of a much larger clone, which diverges at residue 7, most likely from a read error; the protein presented here is translated directly from the DNA. The gene calls are TRDV2 and TRDJ1, with 12 bases lining up with TRDD3. CDR1 is GEAIGNYY and CDR2 is EKD in the germline V gene. Unmatched junction bases numbered 11, after V lost 3 bases and J lost 1 base. This CDR3 is 18 amino acids long. The CDR3 protein is CACDSVRLGDTFTDKLIF. The CDR3 DNA reads as TGTGCCTGTGACTCAGTCCGTCTGGGGGATACGTTCACCGATAAACTCATCTTT.

Note on this clone: The protein given by TCRdb reflects a much larger clone and differs at residue 3 from this DNA's translation, likely from a read error; the protein shown is the DNA's translation. The V and J genes are TRDV2 and TRDJ1, with 10 nucleotides matching TRDD3. The CDR3 runs 18 residues. Germline CDR1 GEAIGNYY, CDR2 EKD. The CDR3, as DNA: TGTGCCCGTGACACCGTTTTGGTGGGGGATACCTACACCGATAAACTCATCTTT. Protein product: CARDTVLVGDTYTDKLIF.

For this clone: TCRdb attributes to this sequence the protein of a much larger clone, which differs from the DNA translation at residue 4; a read error is likely, and the protein displayed is translated from the DNA. This sequence joins TRDV2 and TRDJ1, with 13 positions matching TRDD3. Germline CDR1 GEAIGNYY, CDR2 EKD. J gave up 4 bases and V 6 bases, and 34 bases lay outside the gene matches. The CDR3 is 24 residues long. This CDR3 reads CACNSLNWGIRDQGEGWALDKLIF. CDR3 in DNA: TGTGCCTGTAACAGCCTTAACTGGGGGATACGCGATCAGGGCGAAGGTTGGGCGCTCGATAAACTCATCTTT.

This clone was found a few times. The protein given by TCRdb reflects a much larger clone and differs at residue 6 from this DNA's translation, likely from a read error; the protein shown is the DNA's translation. The rearrangement links TRDV2 to TRDJ1; possibly TRDD3 for D (5 bases). The ends were cut back, 0 bases at V and 0 bases at J, with 16 bases in the middle. This CDR3 spans 17 amino acids. Germline CDR1 GEAIGNYY, CDR2 EKD. In DNA form, the CDR3 reads TGTGCCTGTGACACCATTGCTGGGTGGGACGACACCGATAAACTCATCTTT. Its protein product is CACDTIAGWDDTDKLIF.

In the case of this clone: This likely traces to a read error, being one base from a far larger clone. Other DNA sequences from this sample encode an identical CDR3 as well. This rearrangement joins TRDV1 to TRDJ1, with TRDD3 identical over 10 bases. This CDR3 region has 20 residues. Germline V gene sequence: CDR1 TSWWSYY, CDR2 QGS. The CDR3 DNA is TGCGCTCTTGGGGTCGCCTTCCTATCGGGGGGATACGCCACGATCGATAAACTCATCTTT. Translation: CALGVAFLSGGYATIDKLIF.

As to this clone: This sequence is one base from a far larger clone and is likely a read error. Other DNA sequences in the same sample also yield this CDR3. V is TRDV2 and J is TRDJ1; 13 nucleotides match TRDD3. The CDR3 has 24 residues. Germline-derived CDR1 and CDR2 are GEAIGNYY and EKD. DNA of the CDR3: TGTGCTTGTGACAGCCTTAACTGGGGGATACGCGATCAGGGCGAAGGTTGGGCGCTCGATAAACTCATCTTT. Residues: CACDSLNWGIRDQGEGWALDKLIF.